These T cell receptor beta chains were read from a single sample in a study of T cells in Graves' hyperthyroidism and ophthalmopathy. From the multiplex PCR reads, TCRdb called clonotypes with MiXCR, one entry per CDR3 protein. The top ten clones hold just under 8.5% of a sample with approximately 590,000 distinct CDR3 sequences, 40% to 55% of them seen once. Sequencing input: peripheral blood or thyroid tissue (not recorded which). Source of these receptors: a woman younger than 35 with Graves' hyperthyroidism. Each CDR3 is given with its conserved first and last residue.

>TRBJ1-4|TRBV7-2
CASSLPTGGGGKLFF
>TRBJ2-3|TRBV2
CASSGDRGRTDTQYF
>TRBJ2-6|TRBV6-6
CASSYLVVSGANVLTF
>TRBJ2-7|TRBV7-6
CASSLAWDREGEQYF
>TRBJ2-5|TRBV11-1
CASSPWGSEQETRYF
>TRBJ1-2|TRBV11-2
CASSLGTGNLYGYTF
>TRBJ1-5|TRBV20-1
CSASQGLYGQPQHF
>TRBJ2-5|TRBV6-6
CASTTGDQETQYF
>TRBJ2-7|TRBV7-7
CARWDPRPHEQYF
>TRBJ1-6|TRBV9
CASSKTANSPLHF
>TRBJ2-2|TRBV6-1
CAISEAGGNTGELFF
>TRBJ1-4|TRBV19
CATSPGTGSEKLFF
>TRBJ1-5|TRBV2
CASGDFYSNQPQHF
>TRBJ2-2|TRBV20-1
CSAPGQEAGMYTGELFF
>TRBJ2-5|TRBV2
CASRAGTETQYF
>TRBJ1-1|TRBV19
CASRLQGLVTEAFF
>TRBJ1-3|TRBV11-3
CASTRQPGNTIYF
>TRBJ2-7|TRBV2
CASLYGLSYEQYF